Listed here is a single TCR beta chain. The antigen remains undetermined. Per the germline V gene, CDR1 is SGDLS and CDR2 is YYNGEE. V dropped 5 bases and J dropped 5; count of bases not matched to a gene: 4. This CDR3 is 14 amino acids long. PCR primers comprised 60 Vbeta and 13 Jbeta primers. Profiled with immunoSEQ multiplex PCR; TCRdb holds only in-frame clones, not every one. Of about 150,000 clones listed, 80% to 85% are singletons. These data originate in a study of cytomegalovirus exposure and HLA in healthy donors. Study-level background: Unique TCRs from HLA-typed donors, about 85 million of them, were held in an early data release. Broader study findings: The classifier was said to identify cytomegalovirus status with high specificity and sensitivity. Roughly uniform sequencing depth across donors was assumed, possibly incorrectly. Researchers left out some V segments, among them TRBV6-2 and TRBV6-3, as indistinguishable.

Sequences were obtained from PBMCs. The sequence was obtained from a boy younger than 10 in good health and CMV-seronegative. The chain couples TRBV9 to TRBJ2-1; 10 bases map to TRBD2. The CDR3 coding sequence is TGTGCCAGCAGTAGCGGGGGGATAGACAATGAGCAGTTCTTC. Its translation: CASSSGGIDNEQFF.